This T cell receptor (beta chain) stems from a study of blood T cells in healthy people across ages. General study points: The fall in TCR beta diversity per million T cells was roughly linear with age.

This clonotype came up a few times. Antigen unknown. Combining a sample-barcoded 5' primer with a J-beta primer mix, a second PCR ran for roughly 7 to 12 cycles. Every cDNA molecule bore a tag from a template-switch adaptor containing 12 random nucleotides. MiXCR, run by TCRdb on the 5' RACE reads, gives a single entry per CDR3 protein. This table has 750,000 to 950,000 distinct CDR3 sequences, roughly 24% appearing once. The CDR3 consists of 13 residues. The germline CDR1 and CDR2 sequences are MNHNY and SVGAGI (reference sequence). PBMCs numbering at least 7 million were isolated per sample. This sample was shared with a second study, whose subject was T cells of mothers and their children.

The V gene is TRBV6-6, the J gene TRBJ2-7, with a possible D match to TRBD2 (6 bases). Gene TRBJ2-1 matches the end of the DNA better, so the J call may be wrong. The sequenced material came from blood. The clonotype was recovered from a boy aged 10-17 years in good health. In DNA, the CDR3 is TGTGCCAGCAGTTACTCTTTCGCGGGGCGGCAGTTCTTC. Amino acid sequence: CASSYSFAGRQFF.